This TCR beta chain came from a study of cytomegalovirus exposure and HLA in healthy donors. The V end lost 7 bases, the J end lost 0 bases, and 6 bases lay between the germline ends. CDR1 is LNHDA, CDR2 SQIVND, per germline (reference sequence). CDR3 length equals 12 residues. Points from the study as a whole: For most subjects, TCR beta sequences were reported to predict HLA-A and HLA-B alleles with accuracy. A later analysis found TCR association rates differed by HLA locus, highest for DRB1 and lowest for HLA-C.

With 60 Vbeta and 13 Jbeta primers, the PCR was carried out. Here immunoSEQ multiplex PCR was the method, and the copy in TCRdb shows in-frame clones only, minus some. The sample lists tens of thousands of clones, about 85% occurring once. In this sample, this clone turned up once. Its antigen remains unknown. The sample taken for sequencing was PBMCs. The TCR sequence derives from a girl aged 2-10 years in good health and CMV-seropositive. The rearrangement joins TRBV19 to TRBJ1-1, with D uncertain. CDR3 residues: CASIDMNTEAFF. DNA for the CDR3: TGTGCCAGTATAGATATGAACACTGAAGCTTTCTTT. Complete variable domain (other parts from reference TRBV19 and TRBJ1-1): DGGITQSPKYLFRKEGQNVTLSCEQNLNHDAMYWYRQDPGQGLRLIYYSQIVNDFQKGDIAEGYSVSREKKESFPLTVTSAQKNPTAFYLCASIDMNTEAFFGQGTRLTVV.